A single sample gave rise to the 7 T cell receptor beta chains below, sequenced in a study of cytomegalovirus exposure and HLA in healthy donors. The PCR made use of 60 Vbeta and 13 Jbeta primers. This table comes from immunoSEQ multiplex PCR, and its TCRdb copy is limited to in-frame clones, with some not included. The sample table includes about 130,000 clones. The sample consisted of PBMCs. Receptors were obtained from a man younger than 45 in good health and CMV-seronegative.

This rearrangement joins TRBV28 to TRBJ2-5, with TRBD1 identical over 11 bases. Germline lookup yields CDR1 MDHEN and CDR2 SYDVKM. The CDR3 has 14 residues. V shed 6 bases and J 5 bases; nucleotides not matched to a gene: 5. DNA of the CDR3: TGTGCCAGCAGACGCGGGACAGGGGGGGAGACCCAGTACTTC. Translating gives CASRRGTGGETQYF.

This CDR3 reads CSVSEYTEAFF. The CDR3 coding sequence is TGCAGCGTCTCGGAGTACACTGAAGCTTTCTTT. This chain links TRBV29-1 with TRBJ1-1; D ambiguous. Trimming stripped 6 bases from V and 3 bases from J, with 8 bases between. CDR3 length: 11 residues. CDR1 and CDR2 from the germline V gene are SQVTM and ANQGSEA.

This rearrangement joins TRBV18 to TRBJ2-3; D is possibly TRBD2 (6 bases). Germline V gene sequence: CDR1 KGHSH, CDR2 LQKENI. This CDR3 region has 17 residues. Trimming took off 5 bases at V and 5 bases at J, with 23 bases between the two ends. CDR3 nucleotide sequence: TGTGCCAGCTCATCACGATTTCGGACTACCCAGGGAGATACGCAGTATTTT. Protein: CASSSRFRTTQGDTQYF.

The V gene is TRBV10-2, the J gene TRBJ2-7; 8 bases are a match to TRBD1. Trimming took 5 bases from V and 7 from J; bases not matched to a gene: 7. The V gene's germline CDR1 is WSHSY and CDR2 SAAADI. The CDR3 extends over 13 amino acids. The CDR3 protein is CASSKQGEGEQYF. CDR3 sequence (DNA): TGCGCCAGCAGTAAACAGGGGGAAGGGGAGCAGTACTTC.

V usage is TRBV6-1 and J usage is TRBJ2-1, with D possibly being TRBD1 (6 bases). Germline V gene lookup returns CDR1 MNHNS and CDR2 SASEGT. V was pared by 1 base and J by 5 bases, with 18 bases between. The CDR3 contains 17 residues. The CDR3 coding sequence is TGTGCCAGCAGTGAAGGGCAGGGGTTAATGAGGGACAATGAGCAGTTCTTC. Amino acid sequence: CASSEGQGLMRDNEQFF.

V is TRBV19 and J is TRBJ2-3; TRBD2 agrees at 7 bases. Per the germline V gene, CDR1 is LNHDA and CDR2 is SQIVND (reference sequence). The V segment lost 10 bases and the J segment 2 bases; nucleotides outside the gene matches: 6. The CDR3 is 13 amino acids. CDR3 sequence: CATTRGITDTQYF. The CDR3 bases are TGTGCCACCACGCGGGGGATCACAGATACGCAGTATTTT.

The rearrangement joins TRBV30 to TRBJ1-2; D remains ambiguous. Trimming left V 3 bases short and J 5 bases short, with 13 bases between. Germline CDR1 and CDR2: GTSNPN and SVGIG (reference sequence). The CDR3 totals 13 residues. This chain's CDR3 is CAWRGSGEYGYTF. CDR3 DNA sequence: TGTGCCTGGAGAGGGAGTGGGGAGTATGGCTACACCTTC.